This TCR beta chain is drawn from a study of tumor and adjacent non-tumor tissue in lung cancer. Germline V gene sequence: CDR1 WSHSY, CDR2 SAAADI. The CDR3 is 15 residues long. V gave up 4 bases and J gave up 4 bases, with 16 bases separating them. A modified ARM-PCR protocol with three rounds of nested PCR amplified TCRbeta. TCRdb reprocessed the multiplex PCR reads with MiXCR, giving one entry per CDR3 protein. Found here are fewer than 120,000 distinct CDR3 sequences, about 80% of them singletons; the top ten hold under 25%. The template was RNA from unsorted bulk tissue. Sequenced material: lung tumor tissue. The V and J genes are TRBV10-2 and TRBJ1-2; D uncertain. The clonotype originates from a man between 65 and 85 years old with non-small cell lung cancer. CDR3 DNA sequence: TGCGCCAGCAGTGTATCGAGGGATCAGAGCTATGGCTACACCTTC. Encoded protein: CASSVSRDQSYGYTF.